The T cell receptor (beta chain) described here comes from a study of T cell repertoires in cytomegalovirus infection. Across the study: CMV infection together with matching HLA type was indicated by public TCR beta signatures. Whole-study findings and limits: Totalled public TCR beta family frequency picked out people who carried CMV plus the relevant HLA. Clonotype analysis showed dominance of the ex vivo response by HLA-C-restricted CMV-specific TCR beta clonotypes.

In TCRdb, the reads were re-called with MiXCR into one record per CDR3 protein. The table includes some 110,000 distinct CDR3 sequences, roughly a tenth detected once. This clonotype came up a few times. Its target is unknown. Germline CDR1 reads MDHEN; CDR2 reads SYDVKM. With 3 bases removed from V and 7 bases from J, the gap between germline ends came to 15 bases. There are 14 residues in the CDR3. The specimen was PBMCs, sequenced either directly or after in vitro stimulation (not recorded which). The TCR originated in a human donor in good health (CMV status not recorded). Some clones in this sample may be carry-over from other donors' samples. This chain connects TRBV28 to TRBJ1-2; D ambiguous. This CDR3 reads CASSFELKVTGYTF. As DNA, the CDR3 is TGTGCCAGCAGTTTTGAGCTTAAGGTGACTGGCTACACCTTC.